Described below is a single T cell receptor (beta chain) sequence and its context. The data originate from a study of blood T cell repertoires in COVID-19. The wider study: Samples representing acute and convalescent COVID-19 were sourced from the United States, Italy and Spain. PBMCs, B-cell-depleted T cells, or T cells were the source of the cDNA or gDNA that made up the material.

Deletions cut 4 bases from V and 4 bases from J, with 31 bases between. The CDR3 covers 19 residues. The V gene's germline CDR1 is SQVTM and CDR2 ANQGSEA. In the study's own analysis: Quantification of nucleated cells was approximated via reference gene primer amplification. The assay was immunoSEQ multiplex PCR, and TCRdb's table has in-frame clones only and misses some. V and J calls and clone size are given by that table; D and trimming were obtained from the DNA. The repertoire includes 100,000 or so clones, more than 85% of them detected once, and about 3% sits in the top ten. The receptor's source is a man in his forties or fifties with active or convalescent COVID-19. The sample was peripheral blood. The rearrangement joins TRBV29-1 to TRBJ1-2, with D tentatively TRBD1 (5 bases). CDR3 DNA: TGCAGCGTTGTGTGGCGGGGCTCCGGGGGGAGTTACGAGGGCTATGGCTACACCTTC. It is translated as CSVVWRGSGGSYEGYGYTF. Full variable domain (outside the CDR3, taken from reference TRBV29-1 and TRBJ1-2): SAVISQKPSRDICQRGTSLTIQCQVDSQVTMMFWYRQQPGQSLTLIATANQGSEATYESGFVIDKFPISRPNLTFSTLTVSNMSPEDSSIYLCSVVWRGSGGSYEGYGYTFGSGTRLTVV.